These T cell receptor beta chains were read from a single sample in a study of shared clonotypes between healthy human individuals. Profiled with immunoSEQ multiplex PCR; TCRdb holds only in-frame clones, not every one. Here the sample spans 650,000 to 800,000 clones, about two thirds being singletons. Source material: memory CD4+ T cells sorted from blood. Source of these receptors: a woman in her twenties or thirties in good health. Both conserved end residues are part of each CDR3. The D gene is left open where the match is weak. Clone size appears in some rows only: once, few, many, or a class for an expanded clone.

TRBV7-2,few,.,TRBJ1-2,TGTGCCAGCACTGCCGGCCCTAACTATGGCTACACCTTC,CASTAGPNYGYTF
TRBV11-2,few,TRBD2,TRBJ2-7,TGTGCCAGCAGCTTTGGTAGCGGGAAGTATGAGCAGTACTTC,CASSFGSGKYEQYF
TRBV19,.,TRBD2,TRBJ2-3,TGTGCCAGTAAGCCGGGAGGGCCGAGGGATACGCAGTATTTT,CASKPGGPRDTQYF
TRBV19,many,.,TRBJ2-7,TGTGCCAGTAGTAGCGGCAAAGGCACCTACGAGCAGTACTTC,CASSSGKGTYEQYF
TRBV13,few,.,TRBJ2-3,TGTGCCAGCAGACGCTGGGAGGCGAGTGCGATTACGCAGTATTTT,CASRRWEASAITQYF
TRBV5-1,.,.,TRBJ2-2,TGCGCCAGCAGCTTGGAAACGAACACCGGGGAGCTGTTTTTT,CASSLETNTGELFF
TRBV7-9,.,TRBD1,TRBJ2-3,TGTGCCAGCAGTTTTATGGGACAGATTTTCACAGATACGCAGTATTTT,CASSFMGQIFTDTQYF
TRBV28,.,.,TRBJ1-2,TGTGCCAGCAGTTTTTGGGGGACGTACTATGGCTACACCTTC,CASSFWGTYYGYTF
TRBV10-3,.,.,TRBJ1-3,TGTGCCATCACCGGACAGTTAAGCTCTGGAAACACCATATATTTT,CAITGQLSSGNTIYF
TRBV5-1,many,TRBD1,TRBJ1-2,TGCGCCAGCAGCTTCAGGGGGCGCGGAAGCGGCTACACCTTC,CASSFRGRGSGYTF
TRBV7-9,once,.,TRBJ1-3,TGTGCCAGCAGCCCCCTCGGAAACACCATATATTTT,CASSPLGNTIYF
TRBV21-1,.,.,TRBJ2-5,TGTGCCAGCAGCTGCAGCCGGGACAGGCACCAAGAGACCCAGTACTTC,CASSCSRDRHQETQYF
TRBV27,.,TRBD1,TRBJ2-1,TGTGCCAGCAGTTTATTGGACAGGGGGGTGAATGAGCAGTTCTTC,CASSLLDRGVNEQFF
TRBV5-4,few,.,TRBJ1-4,TGTGCCAGCAGCTTGGGGGCACCAGCAACTAATGAAAAACTGTTTTTT,CASSLGAPATNEKLFF
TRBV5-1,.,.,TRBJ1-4,TGCGCCAGCAGCTTCCAGGGGAAGGGGGAAAAACTGTTTTTT,CASSFQGKGEKLFF
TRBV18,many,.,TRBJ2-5,TGTGCCAGCTCACCGGGACCCGGAGGGGAGACCCAGTACTTC,CASSPGPGGETQYF
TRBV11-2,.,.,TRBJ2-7,TGTGCCAGCAGCTTAGCCAGGTCGCGGTACGAGCAGTACTTC,CASSLARSRYEQYF
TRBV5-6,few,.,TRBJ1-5,TGTGCCAGCAGCAGGGGGAGCAATCAGCCCCAGCATTTT,CASSRGSNQPQHF
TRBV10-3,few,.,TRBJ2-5,TGTGCCATCAGTGAGCCGAAGGGGTTGGTTAACCAAGAGACCCAGTACTTC,CAISEPKGLVNQETQYF
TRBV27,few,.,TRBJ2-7,TGTGCCAGCAGGAGAGGCGAAGGGGGAGCCAACTCCTACGAGCAGTACTTC,CASRRGEGGANSYEQYF
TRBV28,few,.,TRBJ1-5,TGTGCCAGCATCACTGTTAGCAATCAGCCCCAGCATTTT,CASITVSNQPQHF
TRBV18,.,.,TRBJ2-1,TGTGCCAGCTCACCAGGCGTCGGCGGGTACAATGAGCAGTTCTTC,CASSPGVGGYNEQFF
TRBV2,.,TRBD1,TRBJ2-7,TGTGCCAACTCGGGACAGGGGGACGAGCAGTACTTC,CANSGQGDEQYF
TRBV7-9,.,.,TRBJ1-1,TGTGCCAGCAGCTTCCAGGGGCTGAACACTGAAGCTTTCTTT,CASSFQGLNTEAFF
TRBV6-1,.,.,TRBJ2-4,TGTGCCAGCAGTGAAGCGGTGAACATTCAGTACTTC,CASSEAVNIQYF
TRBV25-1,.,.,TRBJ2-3,TGTGCCAGCAGTGACACATCGGCCCCAGATACGCAGTATTTT,CASSDTSAPDTQYF
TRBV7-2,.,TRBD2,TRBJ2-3,TGTGCCAGCAGCTTAACTAGCGGGAGGGCCCCTACGCAGTATTTT,CASSLTSGRAPTQYF